The 18 T cell receptor beta chains in this list originate from one sample, sequenced in a study of human T cells and chemical hapten exposure (dated by TCRdb to about 2021). The meaning of the sample's time point label: pre-sensitization, week 0. What the treatment or condition label conveys for this sample: therapeutic diphenylcyclopropenone sensitization with weekly scalp DPC. Library prep was done by RACE. Instrument on record: NextSeq 500. The public reads were quality trimmed at Q25 with fastp and then assembled into clones with MiXCR by TCRdb, keeping productive beta chains. Rows with one shared CDR3 protein collapse into an entry with the most common genes and DNA. This sample holds 180,000 or so distinct CDR3 sequences; approximately 31% were observed only once. The ten largest clones capture about 2.8% of the sample. Specimen: whole blood, collected in connection with sensitization to the hapten diphenylcyclopropenone (DPC). The receptors originated from a woman aged 30 to 39 with alopecia areata. Some clones in this sample may be carry-over from other donors' samples.

The chain joins TRBV28 to TRBJ2-7; 9 bases are a match to TRBD1. The CDR3 consists of 16 residues. V lost 6 bases, J lost 3 bases, and 12 bases stayed unmatched. From germline, CDR1 is MDHEN and CDR2 SYDVKM. DNA of the CDR3: TGTGCCAGCAGCTCCTTCCGGGACAGGGTTTTCTACGAGCAGTACTTC. This translates into CASSSFRDRVFYEQYF. The full variable domain, with the rest looked up from reference TRBV28 and TRBJ2-7, is DVKVTQSSRYLVKRTGEKVFLECVQDMDHENMFWYRQDPGLGLRLIYFSYDVKMKEKGDIPEGYSVSREKKERFSLILESASTNQTSMYLCASSSFRDRVFYEQYFGPGTRLTVT.

The rearrangement joins TRBV20-1 to TRBJ2-7; weak D call: TRBD2 (5 bases). Trimming left V 3 bases short and J 7 bases short, with 16 bases between. CDR1 and CDR2 from the germline V gene are DFQATT and SNEGSKA (reference sequence). The CDR3 covers 13 residues. CDR3 amino acids: CSASRSTSGEQYF. The CDR3 DNA is TGCAGTGCTAGTAGGAGCACCTCGGGGGAGCAGTACTTC.

This chain uses TRBV6-6 with TRBJ2-7; 9 nucleotides agree with TRBD1. Germline CDR1 reads MNHNY; CDR2 reads SVGAGI (reference sequence). The CDR3 contains 15 residues. The ends lost 7 bases at V and 2 bases at J; junction bases unmatched: 9. Written as DNA, the CDR3 is TGTGCCAGCAAAGGGAGGACAGGGGAGACCTACGAGCAGTACTTC. Its protein product is CASKGRTGETYEQYF.

The V call is TRBV6-2 or TRBV6-3, the J call TRBJ1-6; D uncertain. This CDR3 is built from 12 residues. V was clipped by 5 bases and J by 10 bases, with 9 bases between them. Germline V gene data show CDR1 as MNHEY and CDR2 as SVGEGT. The chain's CDR3 is CASSLDPSPLHF. DNA for the CDR3: TGTGCCAGCAGTCTGGATCCGTCACCCCTCCACTTT.

This clonotype was recorded a few times. V usage is TRBV29-1 and J usage is TRBJ1-2; weak D call: TRBD1 (5 bases). Germline lookup yields CDR1 SQVTM and CDR2 ANQGSEA. The germline V and J ends were trimmed by 5 bases and 0 bases, with 10 bases remaining between them. The CDR3 has 13 amino acids. CDR3 residues: CSVPTDANYGYTF. For the CDR3, the DNA is TGCAGCGTTCCGACAGACGCTAACTATGGCTACACCTTC.

The rearrangement joins TRBV12-3 or TRBV12-4 to TRBJ1-5; D remains ambiguous. CDR3 length: 13 residues. V lost 1 base, J lost 6 bases, and 7 bases lay in between. The DNA of the CDR3 is TGTGCCAGCAGTTTAGATGAGGGTCAGCCCCAGCATTTT. Translation: CASSLDEGQPQHF.

Comment on this clonotype: Since a much larger clone is just one base distant, this may be a read error. CDR3 in amino acids: CASSLVAGAYTDTQYF. In DNA form, the CDR3 reads TGTGCCAGCAGCTTAGTAGCGGGGGCCTACACAGATACGCAGTATTTT. This chain connects TRBV7-2 to TRBJ2-3, with 9 positions matching TRBD2. Trimming at V came to 1 base and at J to 2 bases, leaving 4 bases not matched to a gene. Germline V CDR1 and CDR2: SGHTA, FQGNSA. CDR3 length equals 16 residues.

This clonotype has more than one count but fewer than ten. The chain uses TRBV28 and TRBJ2-7, with D perhaps TRBD2 (6 bases). Per the germline V gene, CDR1 is MDHEN and CDR2 is SYDVKM. Between the trimmed V and J ends, which lost 7 bases and 4 bases, there was a span of 17 bases. The CDR3 has 14 residues. Written as DNA, the CDR3 is TGTGCCAGCACTGGTGGGGGGAGCAAATACGAGCAGTACTTC. The encoded protein is CASTGGGSKYEQYF. Together with reference TRBV28 and TRBJ2-7, the CDR3 gives the full variable domain: DVKVTQSSRYLVKRTGEKVFLECVQDMDHENMFWYRQDPGLGLRLIYFSYDVKMKEKGDIPEGYSVSREKKERFSLILESASTNQTSMYLCASTGGGSKYEQYFGPGTRLTVT.

This clonotype came up a few times. The rearrangement joins TRBV4-2 to TRBJ2-7; 7 nucleotides match TRBD2. The CDR3 is 17 residues long. Trimming took 1 base from V and 0 from J; bases not matched to a gene: 9. Germline loops: CDR1 LGHNA, CDR2 YNFKEQ. CDR3 amino acids: CASSQVSGEGHSYEQYF. As DNA, the CDR3 is TGTGCCAGCAGCCAAGTTTCGGGGGAGGGTCACTCCTACGAGCAGTACTTC.

The rearrangement links TRBV20-1 to TRBJ2-7; tentative D call: TRBD2 (5 bases). Germline CDR1 DFQATT, CDR2 SNEGSKA (reference sequence). This CDR3 spans 13 amino acids. Trimming stripped 6 bases from V and 3 bases from J, with 15 bases between. The CDR3 loop is CSAQAVTIYEQYF. CDR3 coding DNA: TGCAGTGCACAAGCGGTAACGATCTACGAGCAGTACTTC.

The CDR3 loop reads CASSPIGQGANNEQFF. CDR3 nucleotides: TGTGCCAGCTCACCAATAGGGCAGGGGGCGAACAATGAGCAGTTCTTC. This chain connects TRBV18 to TRBJ2-1; 8 nucleotides agree with TRBD1. Looked up from germline, CDR1 is KGHSH and CDR2 is LQKENI. The CDR3 has 16 residues. V shed 2 bases and J 5 bases; nucleotides not matched to a gene: 8.

The rearrangement uses TRBV6-2 or TRBV6-3 and TRBJ2-5, with D hard to call. Per germline, CDR1 MNHEY and CDR2 SVGEGT. This CDR3 comprises 13 residues. V lost 7 bases and J lost 5, with 14 bases in between. Here the CDR3 reads CASKEYGVETQYF. The CDR3 bases are TGTGCCAGCAAGGAGTATGGTGTGGAGACCCAGTACTTC.

The table lists this clonotype with a few counts. V is TRBV6-5 and J is TRBJ1-3; D is perhaps TRBD1 (5 bases). CDR1 is MNHEY, CDR2 SVGAGI, per germline. The V gene lost 2 bases and the J gene lost 0 bases, with 8 bases spanning the gap. There are 15 residues in the CDR3. DNA for the CDR3: TGTGCCAGCAGTTACGGGGCACGCTCTGGAAACACCATATATTTT. This gives the protein CASSYGARSGNTIYF.

The rearrangement joins TRBV7-2 to TRBJ2-5; weak D call: TRBD2 (7 bases). The CDR3 loop spans 15 amino acids. V gave up 3 bases and J gave up 4 bases, with 15 bases separating them. Germline CDR1 and CDR2: SGHTA and FQGNSA. The CDR3 is CASSFPSGGAETQYF. CDR3 nucleotide sequence: TGTGCCAGCAGCTTCCCTAGTGGGGGGGCAGAGACCCAGTACTTC.

Remarks on this clonotype: Its ends do not fully match the called genes, so a read error is possible. This chain connects TRBV20-1 to TRBJ1-1; D uncertain. Per germline, CDR1 DFQATT and CDR2 SNEGSKA (reference sequence). There are 12 residues in the CDR3. The CDR3, as DNA: TGCAGTGCTGGAGACCCGAACACTGAAGCTTTCTTT. It encodes CSAGDPNTEAFF.

This clonotype was counted a few times. V gene TRBV2 combines with J gene TRBJ2-1; the D is unclear. The V gene's germline CDR1 is SNHLY and CDR2 FYNNEI. The CDR3 length is 12 residues. V was pared by 3 bases and J by 3 bases, with 3 bases between. The CDR3 loop reads CASSDSYNEQFF. The CDR3 DNA reads TGTGCCAGCAGTGACAGCTACAATGAGCAGTTCTTC.

The rearrangement uses TRBV6-2 or TRBV6-3 and TRBJ1-1; TRBD1 might be the D (5 bases). CDR1 is MNHEY, CDR2 SVGEGT, per germline. V was pared by 5 bases and J by 7 bases, with 8 bases between. CDR3 size: 11 residues. The CDR3 here is CASSQGGEAFF. The DNA for the CDR3 is TGTGCCAGCAGTCAGGGTGGTGAAGCTTTCTTT.

This clonotype was detected many times. The chain has TRBV12-3 or TRBV12-4 and TRBJ1-3, with D possibly matching TRBD1 (5 bases). Trimming removed 5 bases from V and 0 bases from J, with 11 bases in between. The CDR3 length is 15 residues. CDR3 in amino acids: CASSSTGGSGNTIYF. DNA of the CDR3: TGTGCCAGCAGTAGTACAGGCGGCTCTGGAAACACCATATATTTT.